The clone carrying this TCR beta chain has a count of ten or more. Its antigen is as yet unknown. Synthesis of cDNA was performed by 5'RACE using 10-nucleotide random UMIs. In every sequencing run, more than 190 million TCR-beta sequences were generated from 15-18 subjects. Using its own MiXCR run on the 5' RACE reads, TCRdb lists one record per CDR3 protein. The repertoire has 31,000 or so distinct CDR3 sequences, 4.6% of them found once; the top ten carry roughly 23%. In germline, CDR1 is LNHNV, CDR2 YYDKDF (reference sequence). The CDR3 is 17 residues long. J lost 5 bases, V lost 0 bases, and 8 bases had no gene match. The data originate from a study of neurological immune-mediated disorders. General study points: Sharing of CDR3 amino acid sequences among expanded clones across subjects was absent, suggesting private repertoires in all groups.

This sequence originates from a man in his late teens or twenties in good health. V usage is TRBV15 and J usage is TRBJ1-1; TRBD1 matches 11 bases. The sequenced sample was PBMCs. The CDR3 is CATSRDRDRGRLTEAFF. In DNA, the CDR3 is TGTGCCACCAGCAGAGATCGGGACAGGGGGAGACTAACTGAAGCTTTCTTT.